These T cell receptor beta chains were read from a single sample in a study of T cell responses to AZD1222 COVID-19 vaccine. Sequenced by immunoSEQ multiplex PCR; TCRdb stores in-frame clones only, minus some. Of about 120,000 clones in the sample, around 89% were seen once. The sample consisted of peripheral blood, taken on day 0 of AZD1222 vaccination. The receptors were gathered from an adult in good health. Both conserved end residues are part of each CDR3. The D gene is left open where the match is weak. Expanded clones get a size class; other rows say once, few or many, or leave the size out.

D gene: .; V gene: TRBV2; clone size: .; J gene: TRBJ1-4; CDR3 DNA: TGTGCCAGCAGGGACCTTGGGATCGGTGAAAAACTGTTTTTT; CDR3 protein: CASRDLGIGEKLFF
D gene: .; V gene: TRBV24-1; clone size: .; J gene: TRBJ2-5; CDR3 DNA: TGTGCCACCAGTGATTTGCAGGTAGCAGAGACCCAGTACTTC; CDR3 protein: CATSDLQVAETQYF
D gene: TRBD2; V gene: TRBV14; clone size: once; J gene: TRBJ2-7; CDR3 DNA: TGTGCCAGCAGCTCCTCCGGGACTAGCGGGAAGCAGTACTTC; CDR3 protein: CASSSSGTSGKQYF
D gene: TRBD2; V gene: TRBV7-2; clone size: .; J gene: TRBJ2-1; CDR3 DNA: TGTGCCAGCAGTTGGACTAGCGGAGACCAGCGGTTCTTC; CDR3 protein: CASSWTSGDQRFF
D gene: TRBD1; V gene: TRBV5-1; clone size: .; J gene: TRBJ1-1; CDR3 DNA: TGCGCCAGCAGCTCGCAGGTCCTCTGGGACAGCACTGAAGCTTTCTTT; CDR3 protein: CASSSQVLWDSTEAFF
D gene: .; V gene: TRBV4-2; clone size: .; J gene: TRBJ1-2; CDR3 DNA: TGTGCCAGCAGCCAAGATTCTTCGTCGGGAAACTATGGCTACACCTTC; CDR3 protein: CASSQDSSSGNYGYTF
D gene: .; V gene: TRBV7-8; clone size: once; J gene: TRBJ2-2; CDR3 DNA: TGTGCCAGCAGCTTAGTTTTTGATAAAACCGGGGAGCTGTTTTTT; CDR3 protein: CASSLVFDKTGELFF
D gene: .; V gene: TRBV29-1; clone size: .; J gene: TRBJ1-2; CDR3 DNA: TGCAGCGTTGGGGGAGCTAACTATGGCTACACCTTC; CDR3 protein: CSVGGANYGYTF
D gene: TRBD1; V gene: TRBV19; clone size: .; J gene: TRBJ1-2; CDR3 DNA: TGTGCCAGTAGCAGCACAGGGGGTAACTATGGCTACACCTTC; CDR3 protein: CASSSTGGNYGYTF
D gene: TRBD1; V gene: TRBV19; clone size: .; J gene: TRBJ1-3; CDR3 DNA: TGTGCCAGTAGTGCGGGACAGAGCTCTGGAAACACCATATATTTT; CDR3 protein: CASSAGQSSGNTIYF
D gene: .; V gene: TRBV7-3; clone size: once; J gene: TRBJ1-2; CDR3 DNA: TGTGCCAGCAGCGCGTCCGGGACTGCCTTGCGGGGCTACACCTTC; CDR3 protein: CASSASGTALRGYTF
D gene: TRBD1; V gene: TRBV12-3/TRBV12-4; clone size: .; J gene: TRBJ1-1; CDR3 DNA: TGTGCCAGCAGTAGGGGGACAGCCCGGGGAGCTTTCTTT; CDR3 protein: CASSRGTARGAFF
D gene: .; V gene: TRBV12-1; clone size: few; J gene: TRBJ1-1; CDR3 DNA: TGTGCCAGCAGCTTGGGGACAGTTATGAACACTGAAGCTTTCTTT; CDR3 protein: CASSLGTVMNTEAFF
D gene: TRBD1; V gene: TRBV7-6; clone size: .; J gene: TRBJ2-5; CDR3 DNA: TGTGCCAGCAGCGTCCGGGACAGGATGGGAGAGACCCAGTACTTC; CDR3 protein: CASSVRDRMGETQYF
D gene: .; V gene: TRBV6-1; clone size: .; J gene: TRBJ1-5; CDR3 DNA: TGTGCCAGCAGTGAAGCGACGCATCAGCCCCAGCATTTT; CDR3 protein: CASSEATHQPQHF
D gene: TRBD2; V gene: TRBV5-1; clone size: .; J gene: TRBJ2-1; CDR3 DNA: TGCGCCAGCAGCTCAAGCGGGGGGGCCCGACAGTCCTACAATGAGCAGTTCTTC; CDR3 protein: CASSSSGGARQSYNEQFF
D gene: .; V gene: TRBV18; clone size: .; J gene: TRBJ2-7; CDR3 DNA: TGTGCCAGCTCACCCGCGGGACAGCCGCTTTCCTACGAGCAGTACTTC; CDR3 protein: CASSPAGQPLSYEQYF
D gene: .; V gene: TRBV4-3; clone size: .; J gene: TRBJ1-2; CDR3 DNA: TGCGCCAGCAGCCAAGAAAGAGGGAGGGAGGCTGGCTACACCTTC; CDR3 protein: CASSQERGREAGYTF
D gene: .; V gene: TRBV9; clone size: .; J gene: TRBJ2-2; CDR3 DNA: TGTGCCAGCAGCCCTGCAGGGGTGAACACCGGGGAGCTGTTTTTT; CDR3 protein: CASSPAGVNTGELFF
D gene: .; V gene: TRBV6-2/TRBV6-3; clone size: .; J gene: TRBJ1-5; CDR3 DNA: TGTGCCAGCAGTCTATCACGGGGCCAGCCCCAGCATTTT; CDR3 protein: CASSLSRGQPQHF
D gene: .; V gene: TRBV7-8; clone size: once; J gene: TRBJ1-1; CDR3 DNA: TGTGCCAGCAGCTTACCATACTCTGAAGCTTTCTTT; CDR3 protein: CASSLPYSEAFF
D gene: .; V gene: TRBV7-9; clone size: few; J gene: TRBJ1-5; CDR3 DNA: TGTGCCAGCAGCTTAAGTGGCAAATGGTCCTCAGGGGATCAGCCCCAGCATTTT; CDR3 protein: CASSLSGKWSSGDQPQHF
D gene: .; V gene: TRBV5-1; clone size: .; J gene: TRBJ1-1; CDR3 DNA: TGCGCCAGCAGCCCGGGGACGGGACTTTCGACCACTGAAGCTTTCTTT; CDR3 protein: CASSPGTGLSTTEAFF
D gene: .; V gene: TRBV9; clone size: .; J gene: TRBJ2-1; CDR3 DNA: TGTGCCAGCAGCGTAGGGGAGGATATCGTTGAGCAGTTCTTC; CDR3 protein: CASSVGEDIVEQFF
D gene: .; V gene: TRBV7-3; clone size: .; J gene: TRBJ1-1; CDR3 DNA: TGTGCCAGCAGCCCGACGCGACAGGCGGCGGGGTCTGAAGCTTTCTTT; CDR3 protein: CASSPTRQAAGSEAFF
D gene: .; V gene: TRBV18; clone size: .; J gene: TRBJ2-1; CDR3 DNA: TGTGCCAGCTCACCTGACAGTGTACGGGGTGAGCAGTTCTTC; CDR3 protein: CASSPDSVRGEQFF
D gene: TRBD1; V gene: TRBV5-1; clone size: .; J gene: TRBJ1-2; CDR3 DNA: TGCGCCAGCAGCCTCAGGACAGGGTTGGGTGGCTACACCTTC; CDR3 protein: CASSLRTGLGGYTF
D gene: .; V gene: TRBV9; clone size: .; J gene: TRBJ1-6; CDR3 DNA: TGTGCCAGCAGCGCGGGGGACTATAATTCACCCCTCCACTTT; CDR3 protein: CASSAGDYNSPLHF
D gene: .; V gene: TRBV3-1/TRBV3-2; clone size: .; J gene: TRBJ1-3; CDR3 DNA: TGTGCCAGCTCTGAAGGGGGTCTCTCTGGAAACACCATATATTTT; CDR3 protein: CASSEGGLSGNTIYF
D gene: .; V gene: TRBV18; clone size: .; J gene: TRBJ1-1; CDR3 DNA: TGTGCCAGCTCACCACAATCAGTGAACACTGAAGCTTTCTTT; CDR3 protein: CASSPQSVNTEAFF
D gene: .; V gene: TRBV18; clone size: .; J gene: TRBJ2-7; CDR3 DNA: TGTGCCAGCTCACCAGGGTCCAGCTCCTACGAGCAGTACTTC; CDR3 protein: CASSPGSSSYEQYF
D gene: TRBD1; V gene: TRBV5-1; clone size: .; J gene: TRBJ1-2; CDR3 DNA: TGCGCCAGCAGCTTTGGGGGTATAGGGACAGCTTATGGCTACACCTTC; CDR3 protein: CASSFGGIGTAYGYTF
D gene: TRBD1; V gene: TRBV5-1; clone size: .; J gene: TRBJ1-6; CDR3 DNA: TGCGCCAGCAGGCGGGACAGGGAAAATTCACCCCTCCACTTT; CDR3 protein: CASRRDRENSPLHF
D gene: .; V gene: TRBV6-5; clone size: few; J gene: TRBJ1-4; CDR3 DNA: TGTGCCACCCAGGGAGACGGTGCAGTTGAAAAACTGTTTTTT; CDR3 protein: CATQGDGAVEKLFF
D gene: .; V gene: TRBV14; clone size: once; J gene: TRBJ2-5; CDR3 DNA: TGTGCCAGCAGCCAAGGACATCTCCAAGAGACCCAGTACTTC; CDR3 protein: CASSQGHLQETQYF
D gene: .; V gene: TRBV5-1; clone size: .; J gene: TRBJ1-1; CDR3 DNA: TGCGCCAGCAGCCTGGGGGCCAACACTGAAGCTTTCTTT; CDR3 protein: CASSLGANTEAFF
D gene: .; V gene: TRBV2; clone size: .; J gene: TRBJ2-5; CDR3 DNA: TGTGCCAGCAGTGAAACAGAGACCCAGTACTTC; CDR3 protein: CASSETETQYF
D gene: TRBD2; V gene: TRBV16; clone size: .; J gene: TRBJ2-7; CDR3 DNA: TGTGCCAGCAGCCAACGGGGGGGCGGGTGGAGCTCCTACGAGCAGTACTTC; CDR3 protein: CASSQRGGGWSSYEQYF